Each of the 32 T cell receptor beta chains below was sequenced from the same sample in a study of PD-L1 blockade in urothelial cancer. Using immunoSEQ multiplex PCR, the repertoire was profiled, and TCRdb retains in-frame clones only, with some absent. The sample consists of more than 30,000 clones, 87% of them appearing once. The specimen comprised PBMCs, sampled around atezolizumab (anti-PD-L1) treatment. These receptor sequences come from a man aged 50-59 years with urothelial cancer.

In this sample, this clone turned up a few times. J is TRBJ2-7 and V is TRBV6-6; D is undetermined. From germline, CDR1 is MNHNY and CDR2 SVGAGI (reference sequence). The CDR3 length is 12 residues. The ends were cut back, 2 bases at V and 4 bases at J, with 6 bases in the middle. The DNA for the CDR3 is TGTGCCAGCAGTTACACACTATACGAGCAGTACTTC. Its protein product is CASSYTLYEQYF.

This CDR3 is CASSPDRSYEQYF. The CDR3 DNA sequence: TGTGCCAGCAGTCCGGACAGGTCCTACGAGCAGTACTTC. This rearrangement joins TRBV2 to TRBJ2-7; the match to TRBD1 covers 7 bases. The CDR3 is 13 amino acids. Germline V gene sequence: CDR1 SNHLY, CDR2 FYNNEI. The J segment lost 1 base and the V segment lost 5 bases, leaving 2 bases of the junction unmatched.

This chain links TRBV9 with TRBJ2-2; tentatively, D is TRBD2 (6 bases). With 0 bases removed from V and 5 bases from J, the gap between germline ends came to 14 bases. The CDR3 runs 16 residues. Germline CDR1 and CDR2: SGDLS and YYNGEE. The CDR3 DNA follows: TGTGCCAGCAGCGTAGAAGCCGGGAGAGGTACCGGGGAGCTGTTTTTT. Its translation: CASSVEAGRGTGELFF.

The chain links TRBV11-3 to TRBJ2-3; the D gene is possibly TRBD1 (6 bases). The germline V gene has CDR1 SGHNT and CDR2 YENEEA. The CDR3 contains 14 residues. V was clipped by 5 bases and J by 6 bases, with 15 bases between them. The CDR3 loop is CASSPGQLTDTQYF. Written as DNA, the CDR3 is TGTGCCAGCAGCCCCGGACAGTTGACCGATACGCAGTATTTT.

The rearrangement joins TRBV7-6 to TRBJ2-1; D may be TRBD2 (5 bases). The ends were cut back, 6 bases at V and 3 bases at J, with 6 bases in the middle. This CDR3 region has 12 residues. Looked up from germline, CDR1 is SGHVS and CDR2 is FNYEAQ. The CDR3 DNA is TGTGCCAGCAGAGACTACTACAATGAGCAGTTCTTC. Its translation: CASRDYYNEQFF.

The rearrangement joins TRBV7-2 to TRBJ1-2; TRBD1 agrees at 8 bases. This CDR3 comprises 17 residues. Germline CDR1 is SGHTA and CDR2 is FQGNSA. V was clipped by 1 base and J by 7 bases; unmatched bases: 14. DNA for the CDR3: TGTGCCAGCAGCTTAGGTTCAGGGGGCCTTACTGTATTTGGCTACACCTTC. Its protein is CASSLGSGGLTVFGYTF. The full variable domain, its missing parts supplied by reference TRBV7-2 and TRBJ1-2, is GAGVSQSPSNKVTEKGKDVELRCDPISGHTALYWYRQSLGQGLEFLIYFQGNSAPDKSGLPSDRFSAERTGGSVSTLTIQRTQQEDSAVYLCASSLGSGGLTVFGYTFGSGTRLTVV.

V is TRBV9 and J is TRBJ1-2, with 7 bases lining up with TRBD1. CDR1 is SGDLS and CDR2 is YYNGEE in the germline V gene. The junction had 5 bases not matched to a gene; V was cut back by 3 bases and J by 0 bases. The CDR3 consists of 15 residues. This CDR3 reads CASSGTGATNYGYTF. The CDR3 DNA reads TGTGCCAGCAGCGGAACAGGGGCTACTAACTATGGCTACACCTTC.

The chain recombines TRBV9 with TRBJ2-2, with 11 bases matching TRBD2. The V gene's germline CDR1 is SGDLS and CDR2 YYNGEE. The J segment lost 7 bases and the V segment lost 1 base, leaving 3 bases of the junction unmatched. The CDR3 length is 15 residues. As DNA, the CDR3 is TGTGCCAGCAGCGTATCCGGGACTAGCGGCGGGGAGCTGTTTTTT. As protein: CASSVSGTSGGELFF.

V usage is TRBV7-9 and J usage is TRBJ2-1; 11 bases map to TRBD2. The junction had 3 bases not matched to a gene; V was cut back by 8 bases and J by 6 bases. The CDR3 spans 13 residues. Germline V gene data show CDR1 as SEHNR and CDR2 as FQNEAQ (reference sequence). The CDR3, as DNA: TGTGCCAGCTTCCTAGCGGGAGGCAATGAGCAGTTCTTC. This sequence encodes CASFLAGGNEQFF.

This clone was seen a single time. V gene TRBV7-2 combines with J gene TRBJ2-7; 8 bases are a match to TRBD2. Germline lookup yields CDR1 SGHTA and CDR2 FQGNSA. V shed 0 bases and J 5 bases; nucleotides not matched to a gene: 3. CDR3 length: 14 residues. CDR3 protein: CASSLASGNHEQYF. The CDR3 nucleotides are TGTGCCAGCAGCTTAGCTAGCGGGAATCACGAGCAGTACTTC.

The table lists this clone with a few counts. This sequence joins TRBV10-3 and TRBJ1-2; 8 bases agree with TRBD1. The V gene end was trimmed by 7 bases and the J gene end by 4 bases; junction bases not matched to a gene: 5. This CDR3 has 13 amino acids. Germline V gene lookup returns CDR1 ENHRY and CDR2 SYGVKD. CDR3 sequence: CAIKRQGIYGYTF. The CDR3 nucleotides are TGTGCCATCAAACGACAGGGGATCTATGGCTACACCTTC.

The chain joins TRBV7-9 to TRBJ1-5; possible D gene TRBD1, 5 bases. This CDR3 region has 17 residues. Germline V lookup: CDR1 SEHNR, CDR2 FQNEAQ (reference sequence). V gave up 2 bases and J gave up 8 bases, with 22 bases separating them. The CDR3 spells CASSLTLRWEGGEPQHF. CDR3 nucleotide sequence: TGTGCCAGCAGCTTAACACTGCGTTGGGAGGGAGGGGAGCCCCAGCATTTT.

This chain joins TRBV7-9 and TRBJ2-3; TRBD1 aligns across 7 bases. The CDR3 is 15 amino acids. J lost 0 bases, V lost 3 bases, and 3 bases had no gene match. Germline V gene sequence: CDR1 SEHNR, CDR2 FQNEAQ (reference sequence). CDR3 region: CASSFTGASTDTQYF. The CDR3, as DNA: TGTGCCAGCAGCTTTACAGGGGCGAGCACAGATACGCAGTATTTT.

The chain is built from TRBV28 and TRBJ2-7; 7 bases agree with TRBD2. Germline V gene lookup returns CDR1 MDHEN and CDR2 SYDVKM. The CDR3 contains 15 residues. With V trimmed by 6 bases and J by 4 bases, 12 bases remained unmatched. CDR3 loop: CASRDWGLIHYEQYF. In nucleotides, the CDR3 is TGTGCCAGCAGGGACTGGGGACTAATACATTACGAGCAGTACTTC.

The CDR3 here is CASSLVSSLNNEQFF. Here the CDR3 DNA reads TGTGCCAGCAGCTTGGTGAGTTCTTTGAACAATGAGCAGTTCTTC. This chain joins TRBV5-4 and TRBJ2-1; D remains ambiguous. V shed 0 bases and J shed 5 bases, with 12 bases lying between them. This CDR3 is built from 15 residues. Germline-derived CDR1 and CDR2 are SGHNT and YYREEE (reference sequence).

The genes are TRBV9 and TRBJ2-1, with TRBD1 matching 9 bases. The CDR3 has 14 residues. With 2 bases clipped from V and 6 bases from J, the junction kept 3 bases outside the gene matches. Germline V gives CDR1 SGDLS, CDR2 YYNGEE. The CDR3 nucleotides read TGTGCCAGCAGCGTTAGGACAGGGGCCAATGAGCAGTTCTTC. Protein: CASSVRTGANEQFF.

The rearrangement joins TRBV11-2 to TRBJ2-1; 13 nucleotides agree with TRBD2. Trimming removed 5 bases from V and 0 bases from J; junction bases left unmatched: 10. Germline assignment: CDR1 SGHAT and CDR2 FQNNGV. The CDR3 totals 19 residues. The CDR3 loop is CASSRLAGGPLGSYNEQFF. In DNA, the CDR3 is TGTGCCAGCAGCCGACTAGCGGGAGGCCCGCTCGGCTCCTACAATGAGCAGTTCTTC.

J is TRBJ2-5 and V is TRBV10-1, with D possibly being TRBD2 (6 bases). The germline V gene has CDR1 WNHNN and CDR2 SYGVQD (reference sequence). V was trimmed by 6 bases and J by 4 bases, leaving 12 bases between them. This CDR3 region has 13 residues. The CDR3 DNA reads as TGCGCCAGCAGAGGGACTTACCCAGAGACCCAGTACTTC. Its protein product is CASRGTYPETQYF.

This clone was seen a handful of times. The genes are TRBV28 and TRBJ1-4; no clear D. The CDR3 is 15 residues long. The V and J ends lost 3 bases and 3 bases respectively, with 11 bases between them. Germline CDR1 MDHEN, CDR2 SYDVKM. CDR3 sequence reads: CASSFMTNPNEKLFF. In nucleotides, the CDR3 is TGTGCCAGCAGTTTTATGACTAACCCTAATGAAAAACTGTTTTTT. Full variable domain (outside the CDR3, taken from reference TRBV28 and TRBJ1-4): DVKVTQSSRYLVKRTGEKVFLECVQDMDHENMFWYRQDPGLGLRLIYFSYDVKMKEKGDIPEGYSVSREKKERFSLILESASTNQTSMYLCASSFMTNPNEKLFFGSGTQLSVL.

DNA of the CDR3: TGTGCCAGCAGCATCCCCGGCCGAGAGGGTTACTATGGCTACACCTTC. Translated: CASSIPGREGYYGYTF. This sequence joins TRBV5-4 and TRBJ1-2; D ambiguous. Deletions cut 4 bases from V and 3 bases from J, with 19 bases between. Germline CDR1 and CDR2: SGHNT and YYREEE (reference sequence). This CDR3 comprises 16 residues.

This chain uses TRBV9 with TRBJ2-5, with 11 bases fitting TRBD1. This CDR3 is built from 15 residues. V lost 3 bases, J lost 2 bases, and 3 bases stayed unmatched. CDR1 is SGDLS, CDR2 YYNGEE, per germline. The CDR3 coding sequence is TGTGCCAGCAGCGGCCGGGACAGGGGGCAAGAGACCCAGTACTTC. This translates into CASSGRDRGQETQYF.

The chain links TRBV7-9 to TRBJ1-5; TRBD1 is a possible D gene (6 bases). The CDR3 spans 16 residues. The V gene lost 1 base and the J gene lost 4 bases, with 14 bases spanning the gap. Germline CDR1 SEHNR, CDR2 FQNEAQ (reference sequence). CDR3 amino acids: CASSLGGRGGNQPQHF. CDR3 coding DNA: TGTGCCAGCAGCTTAGGAGGCAGGGGAGGGAATCAGCCCCAGCATTTT.

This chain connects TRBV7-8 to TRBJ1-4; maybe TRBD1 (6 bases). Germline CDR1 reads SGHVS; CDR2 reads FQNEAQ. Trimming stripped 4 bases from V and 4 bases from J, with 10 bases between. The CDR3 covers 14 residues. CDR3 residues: CASSYRDLNEKLFF. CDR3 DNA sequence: TGTGCCAGCAGCTACAGGGACCTTAATGAAAAACTGTTTTTT.

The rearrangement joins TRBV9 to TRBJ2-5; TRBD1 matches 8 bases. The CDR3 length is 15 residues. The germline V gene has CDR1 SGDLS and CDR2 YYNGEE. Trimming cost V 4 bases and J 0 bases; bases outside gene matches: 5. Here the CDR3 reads CASSFQTGDQETQYF. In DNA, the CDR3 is TGTGCCAGCAGCTTCCAGACAGGGGACCAAGAGACCCAGTACTTC.

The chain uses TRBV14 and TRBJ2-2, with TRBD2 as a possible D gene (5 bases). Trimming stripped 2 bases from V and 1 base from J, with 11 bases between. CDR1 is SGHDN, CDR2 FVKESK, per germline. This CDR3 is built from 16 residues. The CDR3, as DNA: TGTGCCAGCAGCCAAATGGCGGGCCTGAACACCGGGGAGCTGTTTTTT. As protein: CASSQMAGLNTGELFF. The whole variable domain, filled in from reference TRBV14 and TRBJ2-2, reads EAGVTQFPSHSVIEKGQTVTLRCDPISGHDNLYWYRRVMGKEIKFLLHFVKESKQDESGMPNNRFLAERTGGTYSTLKVQPAELEDSGVYFCASSQMAGLNTGELFFGEGSRLTVL.

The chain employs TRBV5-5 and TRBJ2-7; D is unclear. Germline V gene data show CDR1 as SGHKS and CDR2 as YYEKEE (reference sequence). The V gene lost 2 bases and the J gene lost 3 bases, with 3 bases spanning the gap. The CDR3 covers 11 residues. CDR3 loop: CASSFSYEQYF. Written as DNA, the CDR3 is TGTGCCAGCAGCTTCAGCTACGAGCAGTACTTC.

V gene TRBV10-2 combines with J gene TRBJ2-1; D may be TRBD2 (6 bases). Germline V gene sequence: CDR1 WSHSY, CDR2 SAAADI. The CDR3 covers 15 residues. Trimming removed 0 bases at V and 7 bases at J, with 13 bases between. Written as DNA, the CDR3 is TGCGCCAGCAGTGAGTCGGACGGGAGTATGAATGAGCAGTTCTTC. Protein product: CASSESDGSMNEQFF.

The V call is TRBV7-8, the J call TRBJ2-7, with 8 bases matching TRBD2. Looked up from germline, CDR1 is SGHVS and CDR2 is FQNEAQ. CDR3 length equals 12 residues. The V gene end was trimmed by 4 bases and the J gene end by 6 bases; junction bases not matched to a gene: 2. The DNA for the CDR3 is TGTGCCAGCAGCTCGACTAGCGCCGAGCAGTACTTC. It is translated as CASSSTSAEQYF.

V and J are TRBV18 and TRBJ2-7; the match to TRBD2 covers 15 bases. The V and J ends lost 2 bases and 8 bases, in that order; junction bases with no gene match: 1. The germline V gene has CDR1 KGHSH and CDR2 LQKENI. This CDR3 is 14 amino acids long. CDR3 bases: TGTGCCAGCTCACCAGGGACTAGCGGGGGGAAGCAGTACTTC. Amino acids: CASSPGTSGGKQYF.

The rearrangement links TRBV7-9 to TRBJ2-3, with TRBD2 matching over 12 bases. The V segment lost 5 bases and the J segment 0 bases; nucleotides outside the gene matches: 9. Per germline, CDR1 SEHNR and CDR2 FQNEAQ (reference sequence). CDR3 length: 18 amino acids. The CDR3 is CASSPTSSGGASTDTQYF. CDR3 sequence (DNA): TGTGCCAGCAGCCCAACATCTAGCGGGGGGGCTAGCACAGATACGCAGTATTTT.

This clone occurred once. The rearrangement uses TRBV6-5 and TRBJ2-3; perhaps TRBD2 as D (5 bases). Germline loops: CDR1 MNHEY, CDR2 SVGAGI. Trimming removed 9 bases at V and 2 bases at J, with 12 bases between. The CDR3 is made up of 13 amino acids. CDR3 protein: CASRGRATDTQYF. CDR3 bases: TGTGCCAGTAGAGGGCGAGCCACAGATACGCAGTATTTT.

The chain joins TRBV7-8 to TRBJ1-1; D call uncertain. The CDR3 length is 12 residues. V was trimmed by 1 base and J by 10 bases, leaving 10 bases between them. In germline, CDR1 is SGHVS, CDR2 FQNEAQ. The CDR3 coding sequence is TGTGCCAGCAGCTTAGTTGGTCGGGGAGCTTTCTTT. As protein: CASSLVGRGAFF.